This T cell receptor (beta chain) is from a study of blood T cell repertoires in COVID-19. Study overall: Nucleic acid was either cDNA or gDNA, and it came from T cells, B-cell-depleted T cells, or PBMCs.

Using immunoSEQ multiplex PCR, the repertoire was profiled, and TCRdb retains in-frame clones only, with some absent. This sample has about 200,000 clones; around 82% occur once, and the top ten carry about 15%. There are 14 residues in the CDR3. V gave up 1 base and J gave up 9 bases; unmatched junction bases: 4. Germline V gene lookup returns CDR1 SGHTA and CDR2 FQGTGA. Those who participated ranged in age from roughly 18 to 90 years and resided in about 24 US areas. Cohort placement rested on clinical history that participants reported themselves. This receptor was taken from a woman in her forties or fifties with acute COVID-19. The specimen was PBMCs or T cells enriched from blood (not recorded which). The chain has TRBV7-3 and TRBJ2-1, with TRBD2 matching 9 bases. Here the CDR3 reads CASSLSGGAGEQFF. The CDR3 bases are TGTGCCAGCAGCTTAAGCGGGGGGGCAGGTGAGCAGTTCTTC.